This T cell receptor beta chain was captured by sequencing in a study of T-cell reconstitution after alpha-beta-depleted transplantation in children (dated by TCRdb to 2015 to 2016). For the study in its entirety: Using TCR repertoire profiling, the study quantitatively followed how T-cell immune reconstitution unfolded in children after TCRalphabeta/CD19-depleted allogeneic hematopoietic cell transplantation. Broad study findings and their caveats: Hyperexpanded clone frequencies declined over subsequent months; after one year, T-cell counts and TCRbeta diversity were mostly attributed to newly produced T cells. About two months after transplant, the apparently early recovery of alphabetaT-cell counts reportedly depended on just several hundred clones that had expanded rapidly and came from non-depleted graft cells. In some patients, the high TCRbeta diversity seen at day 60 was put down to recipient T cells and intrathymic progenitors that had survived conditioning.

V and J are trimmed by 8 bases and 6 bases, and the gene matches miss 7 bases of the junction. CDR1 SQVTM and CDR2 ANQGSEA are derived from the germline V gene. The cysteine opens and the phenylalanine closes a CDR3 of 13 amino acids. Only CDR3 DNA is held: 39 bases, read in frame from base 1. What the treatment or condition label conveys for this sample: allogeneic hematopoietic cell transplantation with graft depleted of TCRalphabeta T cells and CD19 B cells. The children who served as transplant recipients had been given grafts of TCRalphabeta/CD19-depleted allogeneic hematopoietic cells. To prepare the library, PCR was applied. The sequencer was an Illumina HiSeq 2500. To normalize quantification of the TCRbeta repertoire, the TCR libraries were built with molecular barcoding that relied on unique molecular identifiers. TCRdb reprocessing: public reads trimmed at Q25 with fastp, clones called with MiXCR, in-frame beta chains kept. Each CDR3 protein gets just one entry, which takes the most common genes and DNA from the rows behind it. The sample table lists hundreds of thousands of distinct CDR3 sequences, around a sixth of them with a count of one. In total, the top ten clones hold around 44% of the sample.

A word on this clonotype: The clone's antigen remains unknown. No base-level quality is on record; no much larger clone is a single base apart.

The sequence derives from a male patient aged 2-10 years who had a stem cell transplant for acute lymphoblastic leukemia, so the T cells may come from the graft donor. This chain joins TRBV29-1 to TRBJ2-1; TRBD1 fits 10 bases in the junction. Source: PBMCs, mostly from graft donor cells, taken 360 days after TCRalphabeta/CD19-depleted stem cell transplant. The CDR3 in this case is CSPGQGGFNEQFF. The DNA sequence is as follows: TGCAGCCCTGGACAGGGGGGGTTCAATGAGCAGTTCTTC.